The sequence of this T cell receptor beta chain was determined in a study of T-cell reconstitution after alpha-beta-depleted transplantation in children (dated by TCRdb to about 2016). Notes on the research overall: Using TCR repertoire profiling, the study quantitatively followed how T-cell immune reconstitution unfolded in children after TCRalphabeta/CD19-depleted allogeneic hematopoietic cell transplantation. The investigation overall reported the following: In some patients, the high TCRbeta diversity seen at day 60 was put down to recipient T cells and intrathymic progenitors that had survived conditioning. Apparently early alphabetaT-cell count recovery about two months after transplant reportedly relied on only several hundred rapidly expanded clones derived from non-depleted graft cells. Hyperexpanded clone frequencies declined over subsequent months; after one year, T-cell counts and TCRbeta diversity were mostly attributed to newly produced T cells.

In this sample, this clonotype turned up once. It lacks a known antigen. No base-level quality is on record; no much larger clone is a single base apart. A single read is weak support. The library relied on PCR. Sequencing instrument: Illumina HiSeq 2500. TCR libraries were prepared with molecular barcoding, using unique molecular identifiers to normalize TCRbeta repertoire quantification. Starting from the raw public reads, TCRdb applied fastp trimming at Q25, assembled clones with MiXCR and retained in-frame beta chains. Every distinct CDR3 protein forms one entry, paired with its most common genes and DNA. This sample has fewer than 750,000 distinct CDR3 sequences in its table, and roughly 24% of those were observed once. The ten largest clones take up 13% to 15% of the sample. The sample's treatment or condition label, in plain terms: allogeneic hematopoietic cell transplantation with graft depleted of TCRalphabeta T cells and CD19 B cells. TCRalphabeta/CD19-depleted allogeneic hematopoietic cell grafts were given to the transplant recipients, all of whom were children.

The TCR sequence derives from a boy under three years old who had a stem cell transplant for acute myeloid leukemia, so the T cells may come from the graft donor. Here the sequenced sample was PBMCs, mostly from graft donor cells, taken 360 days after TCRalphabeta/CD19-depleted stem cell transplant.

Read as DNA, the sequence is TGCGCCAGCCCCATGTCCGGGGACACGTACCAAGAGACCCAGTACTTC. The encoded protein is CASPMSGDTYQETQYF. The rearranged chain carries TRBV5-1 and TRBJ2-5; TRBD1 is a possible D gene, resting on 6 matching bases. Based on the germline V gene, the CDR1 and CDR2 sequences are SGHRS and YFSETQ. Including the terminal cysteine and phenylalanine, the CDR3 comprises 16 residues. The retained sequence is limited to the CDR3, 48 bases, with the frame set at the first base. Trimming takes 7 bases from V and 0 bases from J, and the germline ends sit 19 bases apart.